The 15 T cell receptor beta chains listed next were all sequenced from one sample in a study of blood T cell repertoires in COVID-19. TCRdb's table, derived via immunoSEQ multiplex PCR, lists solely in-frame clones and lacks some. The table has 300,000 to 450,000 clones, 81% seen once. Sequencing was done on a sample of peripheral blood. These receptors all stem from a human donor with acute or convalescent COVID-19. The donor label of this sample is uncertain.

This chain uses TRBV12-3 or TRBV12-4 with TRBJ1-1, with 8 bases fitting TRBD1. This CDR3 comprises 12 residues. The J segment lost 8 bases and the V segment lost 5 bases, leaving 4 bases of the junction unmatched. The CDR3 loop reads CASSGWDREAFF. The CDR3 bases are TGTGCCAGCAGTGGGTGGGACAGGGAAGCTTTCTTT.

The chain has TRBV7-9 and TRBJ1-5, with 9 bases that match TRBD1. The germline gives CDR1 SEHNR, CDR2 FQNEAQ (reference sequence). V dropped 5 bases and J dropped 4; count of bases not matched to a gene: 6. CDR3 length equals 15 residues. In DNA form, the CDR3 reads TGTGCCAGCAGCCACGGACAGGGGAATAATCAGCCCCAGCATTTT. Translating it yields CASSHGQGNNQPQHF. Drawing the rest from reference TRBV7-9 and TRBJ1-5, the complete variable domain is DTGVSQNPRHKITKRGQNVTFRCDPISEHNRLYWYRQTLGQGPEFLTYFQNEAQLEKSRLLSDRFSAERPKGSFSTLEIQRTEQGDSAMYLCASSHGQGNNQPQHFGDGTRLSIL.

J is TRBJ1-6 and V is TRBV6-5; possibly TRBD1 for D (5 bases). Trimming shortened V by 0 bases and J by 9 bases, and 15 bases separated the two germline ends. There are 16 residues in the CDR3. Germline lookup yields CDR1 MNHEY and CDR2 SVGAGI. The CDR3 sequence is CASSYSQGYGSSPLHF. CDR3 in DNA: TGTGCCAGCAGTTACTCTCAGGGTTATGGAAGTTCACCCCTCCACTTT.

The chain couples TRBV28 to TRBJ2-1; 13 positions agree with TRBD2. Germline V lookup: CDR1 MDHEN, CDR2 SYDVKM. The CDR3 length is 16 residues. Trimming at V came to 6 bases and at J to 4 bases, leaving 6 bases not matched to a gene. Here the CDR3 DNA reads TGTGCCAGCAGGAGGACTAGCGGGAGAGCTTACAATGAGCAGTTCTTC. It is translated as CASRRTSGRAYNEQFF.

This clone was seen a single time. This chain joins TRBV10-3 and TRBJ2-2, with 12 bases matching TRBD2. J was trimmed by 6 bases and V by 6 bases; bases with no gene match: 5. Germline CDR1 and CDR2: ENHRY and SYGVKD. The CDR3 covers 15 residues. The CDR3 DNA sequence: TGTGCCATCAGCGGACTAGCGGGAATGTCCGGGGAGCTGTTTTTT. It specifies CAISGLAGMSGELFF.

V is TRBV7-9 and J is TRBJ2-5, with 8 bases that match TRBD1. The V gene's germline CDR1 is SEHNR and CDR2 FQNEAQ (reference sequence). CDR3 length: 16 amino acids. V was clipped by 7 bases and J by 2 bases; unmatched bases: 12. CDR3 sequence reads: CASMPVGQAGQETQYF. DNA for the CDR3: TGTGCCAGCATGCCGGTGGGACAGGCGGGTCAAGAGACCCAGTACTTC.

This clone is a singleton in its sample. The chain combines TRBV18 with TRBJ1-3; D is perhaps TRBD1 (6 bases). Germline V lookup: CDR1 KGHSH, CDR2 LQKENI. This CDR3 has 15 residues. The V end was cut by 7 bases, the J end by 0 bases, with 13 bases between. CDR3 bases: TGTGCCAGCTATCTTCTACAGGGCTCTGGAAACACCATATATTTT. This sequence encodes CASYLLQGSGNTIYF.

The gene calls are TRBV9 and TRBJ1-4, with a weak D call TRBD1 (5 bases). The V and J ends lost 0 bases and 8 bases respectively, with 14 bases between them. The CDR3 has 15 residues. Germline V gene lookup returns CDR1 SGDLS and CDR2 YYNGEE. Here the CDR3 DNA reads TGTGCCAGCAGCGTAGGAACAGGCCCAGGGGAAAAACTGTTTTTT. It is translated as CASSVGTGPGEKLFF.

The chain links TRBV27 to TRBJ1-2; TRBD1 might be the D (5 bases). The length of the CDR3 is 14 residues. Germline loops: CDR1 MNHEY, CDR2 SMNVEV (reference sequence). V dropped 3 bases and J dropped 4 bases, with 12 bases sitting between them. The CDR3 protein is CASSFGGSAYGYTF. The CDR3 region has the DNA TGTGCCAGCAGTTTTGGGGGGTCCGCCTATGGCTACACCTTC.

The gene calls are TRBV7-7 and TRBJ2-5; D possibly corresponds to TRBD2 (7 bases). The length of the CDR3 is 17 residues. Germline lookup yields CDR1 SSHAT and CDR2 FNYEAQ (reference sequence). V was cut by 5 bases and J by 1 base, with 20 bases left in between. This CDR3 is CASSPDTGGTLQETQYF. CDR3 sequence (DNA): TGTGCCAGCAGCCCCGATACGGGGGGCACCCTCCAAGAGACCCAGTACTTC.

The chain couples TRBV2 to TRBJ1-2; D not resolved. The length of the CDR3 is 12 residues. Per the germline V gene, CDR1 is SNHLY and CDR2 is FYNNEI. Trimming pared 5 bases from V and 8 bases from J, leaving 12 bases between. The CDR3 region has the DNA TGTGCCAGCAGTACTTTGGTCGGGGGCTACACCTTC. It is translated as CASSTLVGGYTF.

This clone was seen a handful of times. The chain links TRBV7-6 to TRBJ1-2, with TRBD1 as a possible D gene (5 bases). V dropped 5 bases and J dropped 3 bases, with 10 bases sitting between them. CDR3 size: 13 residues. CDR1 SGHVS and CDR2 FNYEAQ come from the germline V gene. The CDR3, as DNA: TGTGCCAGCAGCCAATTAGGGGACTATGGCTACACCTTC. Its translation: CASSQLGDYGYTF.

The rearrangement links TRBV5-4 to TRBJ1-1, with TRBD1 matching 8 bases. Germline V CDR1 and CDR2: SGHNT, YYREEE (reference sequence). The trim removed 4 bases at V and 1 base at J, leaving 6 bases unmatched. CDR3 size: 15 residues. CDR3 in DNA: TGTGCCAGCAGCCGGACAGGGCCACGGAACACTGAAGCTTTCTTT. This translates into CASSRTGPRNTEAFF.

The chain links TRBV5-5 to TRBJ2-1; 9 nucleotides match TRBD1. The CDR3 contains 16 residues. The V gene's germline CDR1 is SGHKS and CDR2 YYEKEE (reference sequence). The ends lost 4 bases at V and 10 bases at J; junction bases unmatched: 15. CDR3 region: CASSMGDTGGNGEQFF. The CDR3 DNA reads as TGTGCCAGCAGCATGGGTGACACAGGGGGCAATGGGGAGCAGTTCTTC. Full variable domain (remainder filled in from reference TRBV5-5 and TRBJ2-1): DAGVTQSPTHLIKTRGQQVTLRCSPISGHKSVSWYQQVLGQGPQFIFQYYEKEERGRGNFPDRFSARQFPNYSSELNVNALLLGDSALYLCASSMGDTGGNGEQFFGPGTRLTVL.

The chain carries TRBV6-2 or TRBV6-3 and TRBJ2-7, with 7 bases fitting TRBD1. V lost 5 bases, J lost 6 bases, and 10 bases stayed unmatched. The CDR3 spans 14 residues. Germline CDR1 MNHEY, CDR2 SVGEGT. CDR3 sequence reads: CASSLTGVLGEQYF. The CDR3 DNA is TGTGCCAGCAGTCTTACAGGGGTTCTCGGCGAGCAGTACTTC.